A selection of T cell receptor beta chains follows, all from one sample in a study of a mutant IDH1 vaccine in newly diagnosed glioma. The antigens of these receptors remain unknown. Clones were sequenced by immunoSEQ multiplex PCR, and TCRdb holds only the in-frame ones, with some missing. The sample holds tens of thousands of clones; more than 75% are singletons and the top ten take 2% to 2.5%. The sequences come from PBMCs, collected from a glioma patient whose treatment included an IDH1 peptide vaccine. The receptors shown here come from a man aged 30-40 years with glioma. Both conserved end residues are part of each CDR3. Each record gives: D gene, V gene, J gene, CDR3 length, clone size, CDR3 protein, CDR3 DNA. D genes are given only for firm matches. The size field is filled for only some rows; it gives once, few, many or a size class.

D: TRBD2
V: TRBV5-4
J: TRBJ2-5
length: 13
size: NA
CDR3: CASSPGLGETQYF
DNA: TGTGCCAGCAGCCCCGGACTAGGCGAGACCCAGTACTTC

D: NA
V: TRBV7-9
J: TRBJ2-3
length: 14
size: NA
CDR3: CASSPTASTDTQYF
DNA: TGTGCCAGCAGCCCGACTGCTAGCACAGATACGCAGTATTTT

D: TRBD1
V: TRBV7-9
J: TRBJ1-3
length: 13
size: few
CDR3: CASRGQAGNTIYF
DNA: TGTGCCAGCAGAGGACAGGCGGGAAACACCATATATTTT

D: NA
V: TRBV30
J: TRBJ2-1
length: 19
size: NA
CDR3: CAWSAPSGGPSGPYNEQFF
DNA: TGTGCCTGGAGTGCACCATCCGGGGGGCCTAGCGGTCCCTACAATGAGCAGTTCTTC

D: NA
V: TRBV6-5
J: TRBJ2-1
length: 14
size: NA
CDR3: CASSYRRDYNEQFF
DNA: TGTGCCAGCAGTTATCGGCGGGATTACAATGAGCAGTTCTTC

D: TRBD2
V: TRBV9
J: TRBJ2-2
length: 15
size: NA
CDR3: CAAVRLAGSSGELFF
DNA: TGTGCCGCGGTGAGACTAGCGGGGTCGAGCGGGGAGCTGTTTTTT

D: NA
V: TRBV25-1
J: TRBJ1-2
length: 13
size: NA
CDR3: CASSEWGTPGYTF
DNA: TGTGCCAGCAGTGAATGGGGGACACCTGGCTACACCTTC

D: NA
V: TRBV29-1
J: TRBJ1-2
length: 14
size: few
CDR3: CSVVITGLGGGDTF
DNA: TGCAGCGTTGTAATTACCGGGTTAGGAGGCGGCGACACCTTC

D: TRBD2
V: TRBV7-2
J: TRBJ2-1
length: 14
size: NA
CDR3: CASSLAGSYNEQFF
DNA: TGTGCCAGCTCCCTAGCGGGCTCCTACAATGAGCAGTTCTTC

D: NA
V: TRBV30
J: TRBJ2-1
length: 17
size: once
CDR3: CAWSVLTRIRSYNEQFF
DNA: TGTGCCTGGAGTGTGCTAACCAGGATAAGGTCCTACAATGAGCAGTTCTTC

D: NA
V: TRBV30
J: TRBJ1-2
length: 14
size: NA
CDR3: CAWSVLGRNYGYTF
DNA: TGTGCCTGGAGTGTACTAGGCAGGAACTATGGCTACACCTTC

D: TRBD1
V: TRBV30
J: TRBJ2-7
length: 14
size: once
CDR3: CAWSRTGVPYEQYF
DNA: TGTGCCTGGAGCCGGACAGGGGTCCCCTACGAGCAGTACTTC

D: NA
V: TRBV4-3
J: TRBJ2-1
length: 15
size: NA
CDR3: CASSQDGGGYNEQFF
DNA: TGCGCCAGCAGCCAAGATGGGGGAGGCTACAATGAGCAGTTCTTC

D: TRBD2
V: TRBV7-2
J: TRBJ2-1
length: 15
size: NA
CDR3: CASRVSGSSYNEQFF
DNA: TGTGCCAGCAGGGTTAGCGGGAGCTCCTACAATGAGCAGTTCTTC

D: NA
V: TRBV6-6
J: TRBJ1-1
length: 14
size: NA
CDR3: CASSYEGLNTEAFF
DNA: TGTGCCAGCAGTTACGAGGGCCTCAACACTGAAGCTTTCTTT

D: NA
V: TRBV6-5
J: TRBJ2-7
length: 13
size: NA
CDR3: CANCYSTPYEQYF
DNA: TGTGCCAACTGTTACTCGACACCCTACGAGCAGTACTTC

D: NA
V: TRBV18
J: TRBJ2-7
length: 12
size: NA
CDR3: CASSPRGYEQYF
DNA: TGTGCCAGCTCACCACGGGGGTACGAGCAGTACTTC

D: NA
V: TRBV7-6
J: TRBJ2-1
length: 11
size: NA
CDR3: CASSLGNEQFF
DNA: TGTGCCAGCAGCCTGGGGAATGAGCAGTTCTTC

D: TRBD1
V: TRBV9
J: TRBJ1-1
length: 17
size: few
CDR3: CASSVDYRGRGNTEAFF
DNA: TGTGCCAGCAGCGTAGATTACAGGGGGAGAGGTAACACTGAAGCTTTCTTT

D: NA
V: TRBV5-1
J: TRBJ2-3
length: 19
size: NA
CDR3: CASSLEYLQGGTSVDTQYF
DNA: TGCGCCAGCAGCTTGGAGTATTTGCAGGGTGGGACCTCAGTAGATACGCAGTATTTT

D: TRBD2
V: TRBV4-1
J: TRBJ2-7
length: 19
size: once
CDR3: CASSQETGKYGTSGYEQYF
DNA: TGCGCCAGCAGCCAAGAAACAGGGAAGTATGGGACTAGCGGTTACGAGCAGTACTTC

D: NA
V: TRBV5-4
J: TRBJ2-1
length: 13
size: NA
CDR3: CASSLYVDNEQFF
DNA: TGTGCCAGCAGCTTGTACGTCGACAATGAGCAGTTCTTC

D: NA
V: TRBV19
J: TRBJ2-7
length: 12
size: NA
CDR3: CASSISGYEQYF
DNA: TGTGCCAGTAGTATCTCCGGGTACGAGCAGTACTTC

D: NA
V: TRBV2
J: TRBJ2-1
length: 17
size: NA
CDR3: CASSEVIAAHSYNEQFF
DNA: TGTGCCAGCAGTGAGGTGATAGCGGCTCACTCCTACAATGAGCAGTTCTTC

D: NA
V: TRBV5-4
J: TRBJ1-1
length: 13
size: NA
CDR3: CASSWGRYTEAFF
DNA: TGTGCCAGCAGCTGGGGACGTTACACTGAAGCTTTCTTT

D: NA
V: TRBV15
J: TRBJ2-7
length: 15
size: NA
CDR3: CATSRDQAGTYEQYF
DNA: TGTGCCACCAGCAGAGATCAGGCAGGCACCTACGAGCAGTACTTC

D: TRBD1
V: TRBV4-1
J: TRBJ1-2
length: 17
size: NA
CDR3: CASSHVLSGTGGGGYTF
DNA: TGCGCCAGCAGCCATGTTTTATCCGGGACAGGGGGCGGTGGCTACACCTTC

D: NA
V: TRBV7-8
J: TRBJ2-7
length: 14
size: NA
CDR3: CASSLGPTAYEQYF
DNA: TGTGCCAGCAGCTTAGGACCGACAGCCTACGAGCAGTACTTC

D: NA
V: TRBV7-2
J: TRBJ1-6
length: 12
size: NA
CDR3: CASSQPSSPLHF
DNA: TGTGCCAGCAGCCAACCCAGTTCACCCCTCCACTTT

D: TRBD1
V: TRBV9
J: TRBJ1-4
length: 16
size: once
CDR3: CASSVVYGTGDEKLFF
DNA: TGTGCCAGCAGCGTAGTTTACGGGACAGGAGATGAAAAACTGTTTTTT

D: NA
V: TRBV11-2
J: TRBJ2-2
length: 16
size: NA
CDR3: CASSLVGHANTGELFF
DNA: TGTGCCAGCAGCTTAGTCGGACATGCTAACACCGGGGAGCTGTTTTTT

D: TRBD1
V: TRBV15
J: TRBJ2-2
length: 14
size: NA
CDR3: CATARDSYTGELFF
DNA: TGTGCCACCGCCCGGGACAGTTACACCGGGGAGCTGTTTTTT

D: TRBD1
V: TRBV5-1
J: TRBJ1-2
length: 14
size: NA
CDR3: CASSRDRASAGYTF
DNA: TGCGCCAGCAGCAGGGACAGGGCTTCGGCTGGCTACACCTTC

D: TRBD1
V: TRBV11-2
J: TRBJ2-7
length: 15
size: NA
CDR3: CASSFGTGAPYEQYF
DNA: TGTGCCAGCAGCTTCGGGACAGGGGCCCCCTACGAGCAGTACTTC

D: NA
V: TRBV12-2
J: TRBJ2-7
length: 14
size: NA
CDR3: CASRLGGLAGEQYF
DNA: TGTGCAAGTCGCTTAGGCGGTCTAGCAGGGGAGCAGTACTTC

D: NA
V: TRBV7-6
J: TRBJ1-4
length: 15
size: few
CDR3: CASSLNGQINEKLFF
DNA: TGTGCCAGCAGCTTAAATGGACAGATAAATGAAAAACTGTTTTTT

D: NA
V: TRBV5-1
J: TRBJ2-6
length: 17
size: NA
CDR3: CASSFLSIGSGANVLTF
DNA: TGCGCCAGCAGCTTCTTAAGCATCGGCTCTGGGGCCAACGTCCTGACTTTC

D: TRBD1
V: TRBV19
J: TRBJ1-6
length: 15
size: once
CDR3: CATRTGGSYNSPLHF
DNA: TGTGCCACGAGGACAGGGGGCTCCTATAATTCACCCCTCCACTTT

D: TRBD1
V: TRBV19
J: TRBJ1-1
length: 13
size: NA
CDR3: CASNHGDSTEAFF
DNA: TGTGCCAGTAACCATGGGGACAGCACTGAAGCTTTCTTT

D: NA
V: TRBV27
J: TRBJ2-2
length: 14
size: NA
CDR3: CASSLNRNTGELFF
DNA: TGTGCCAGCAGTTTAAACAGGAACACCGGGGAGCTGTTTTTT

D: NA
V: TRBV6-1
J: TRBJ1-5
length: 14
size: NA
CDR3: CASSRGMGNQPQHF
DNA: TGTGCCAGCAGTAGGGGAATGGGCAATCAGCCCCAGCATTTT

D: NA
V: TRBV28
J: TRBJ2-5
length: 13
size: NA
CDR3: CASSRTLQETQYF
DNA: TGTGCCAGCAGCCGGACCCTCCAAGAGACCCAGTACTTC

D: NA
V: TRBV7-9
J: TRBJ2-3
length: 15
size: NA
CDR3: CASSLVAFFTDTQYF
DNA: TGTGCCAGCAGCTTAGTGGCCTTTTTTACAGATACGCAGTATTTT

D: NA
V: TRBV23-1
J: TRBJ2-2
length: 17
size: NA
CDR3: CASSQPDNSFGTGELFF
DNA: TGCGCCAGCAGTCAACCGGACAATTCTTTTGGCACCGGGGAGCTGTTTTTT

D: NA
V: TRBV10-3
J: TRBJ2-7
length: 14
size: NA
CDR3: CAISFGSPGQEQYF
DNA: TGTGCCATCAGTTTCGGGAGTCCGGGGCAAGAGCAGTACTTC